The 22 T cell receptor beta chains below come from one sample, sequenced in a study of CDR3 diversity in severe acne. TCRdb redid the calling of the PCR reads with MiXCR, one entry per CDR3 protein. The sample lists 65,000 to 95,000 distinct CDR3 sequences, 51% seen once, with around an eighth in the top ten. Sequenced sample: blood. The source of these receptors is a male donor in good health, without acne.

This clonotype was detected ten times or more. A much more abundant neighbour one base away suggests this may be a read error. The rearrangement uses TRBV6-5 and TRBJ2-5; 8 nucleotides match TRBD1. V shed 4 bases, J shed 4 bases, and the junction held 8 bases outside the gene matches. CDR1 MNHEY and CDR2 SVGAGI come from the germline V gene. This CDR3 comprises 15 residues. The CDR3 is CASSLGQGRGETQYF. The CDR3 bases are TGTGCCAGCAGTTTAGGACAGGGTCGGGGAGAGACCCAGTACTTC.

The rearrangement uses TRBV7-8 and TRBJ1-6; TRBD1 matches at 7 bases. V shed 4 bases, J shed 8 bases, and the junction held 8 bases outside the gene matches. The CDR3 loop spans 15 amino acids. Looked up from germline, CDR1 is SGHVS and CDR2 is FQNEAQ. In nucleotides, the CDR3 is TGTGCCAGCAGCTGGACGACAGGGATTGATTCACCCCTCCACTTT. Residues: CASSWTTGIDSPLHF.

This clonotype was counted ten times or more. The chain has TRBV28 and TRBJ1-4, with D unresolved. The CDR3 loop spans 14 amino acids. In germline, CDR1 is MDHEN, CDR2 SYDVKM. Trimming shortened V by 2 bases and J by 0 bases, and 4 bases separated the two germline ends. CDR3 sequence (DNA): TGTGCCAGCAGTTTACCTGCAACTAATGAAAAACTGTTTTTT. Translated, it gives CASSLPATNEKLFF.

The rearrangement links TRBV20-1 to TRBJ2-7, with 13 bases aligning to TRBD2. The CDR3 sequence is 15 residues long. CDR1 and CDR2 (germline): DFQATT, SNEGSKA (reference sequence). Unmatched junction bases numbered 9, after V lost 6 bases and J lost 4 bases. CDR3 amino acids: CSAPRQLAGGYEQYF. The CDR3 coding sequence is TGCAGTGCCCCCCGTCAACTAGCGGGGGGGTACGAGCAGTACTTC.

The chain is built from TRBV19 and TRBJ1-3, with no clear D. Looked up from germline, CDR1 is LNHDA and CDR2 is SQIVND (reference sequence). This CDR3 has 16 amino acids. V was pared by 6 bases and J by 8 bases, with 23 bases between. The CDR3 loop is CASRPGGFDYGYTIYF. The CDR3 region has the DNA TGTGCCAGTAGGCCAGGTGGGTTTGACTATGGCTACACCATATATTTT.

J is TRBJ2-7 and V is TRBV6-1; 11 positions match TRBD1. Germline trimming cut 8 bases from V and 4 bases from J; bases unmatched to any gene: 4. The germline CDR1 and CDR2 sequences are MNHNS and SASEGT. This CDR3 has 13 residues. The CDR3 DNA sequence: TGTGCCAGCGGGACAGGGGGGGGATACGAGCAGTACTTC. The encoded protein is CASGTGGGYEQYF.

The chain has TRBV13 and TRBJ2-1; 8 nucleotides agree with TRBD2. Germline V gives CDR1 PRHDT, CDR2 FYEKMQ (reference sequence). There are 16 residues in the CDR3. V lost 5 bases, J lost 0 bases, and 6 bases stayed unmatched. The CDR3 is CASSLTGTSSYNEQFF. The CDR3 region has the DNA TGTGCCAGCAGCCTCACCGGGACTAGCTCCTACAATGAGCAGTTCTTC.

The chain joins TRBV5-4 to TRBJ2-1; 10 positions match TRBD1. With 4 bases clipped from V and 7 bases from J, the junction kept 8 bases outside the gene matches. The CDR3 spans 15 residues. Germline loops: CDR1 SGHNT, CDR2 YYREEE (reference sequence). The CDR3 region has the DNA TGTGCCAGCAGCATCGGGACAGGGGCAGGTAATGAGCAGTTCTTC. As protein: CASSIGTGAGNEQFF.

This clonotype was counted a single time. The CDR3 nucleotides are TGTGCCAGCACCCCCTCAGACTCTGGAAACACCATATATTTT. Protein: CASTPSDSGNTIYF. J is TRBJ1-3 and V is TRBV12-3 or TRBV12-4; D call uncertain. Trimming took 7 bases from V and 0 from J, leaving 10 bases between them. The CDR3 is 14 residues long.

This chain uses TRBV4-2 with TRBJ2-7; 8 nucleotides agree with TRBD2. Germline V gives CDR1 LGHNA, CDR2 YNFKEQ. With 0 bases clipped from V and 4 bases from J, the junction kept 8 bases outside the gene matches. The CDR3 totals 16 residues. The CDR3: CASSQDRLTGGYEQYF. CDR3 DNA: TGTGCCAGCAGCCAAGATAGACTAACGGGAGGGTACGAGCAGTACTTC.

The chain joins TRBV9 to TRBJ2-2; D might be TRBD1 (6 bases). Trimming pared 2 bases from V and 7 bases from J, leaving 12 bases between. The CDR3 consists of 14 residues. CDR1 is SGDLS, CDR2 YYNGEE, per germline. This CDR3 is CASSVVGAIGELFF. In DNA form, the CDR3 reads TGTGCCAGCAGCGTTGTGGGGGCCATCGGGGAGCTGTTTTTT.

As DNA, the CDR3 is TGTGCCACCAGCCCCCTAGCAGTGGGGGGTGAGCAGTTCTTC. It specifies CATSPLAVGGEQFF. This chain connects TRBV24-1 to TRBJ2-1; weak D call: TRBD2 (6 bases). Germline V gene sequence: CDR1 KGHDR, CDR2 SFDVKD. The V and J ends lost 7 bases and 9 bases respectively, with 18 bases between them. The CDR3 covers 14 residues.

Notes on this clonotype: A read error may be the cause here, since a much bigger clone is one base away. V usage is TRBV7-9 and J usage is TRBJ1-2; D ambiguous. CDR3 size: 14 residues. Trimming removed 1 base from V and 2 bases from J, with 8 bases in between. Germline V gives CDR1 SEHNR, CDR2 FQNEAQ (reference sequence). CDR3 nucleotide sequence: TGTGCCAGCAGCTTAGTCGGGGTGAACTATGGCTACACCTTC. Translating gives CASSLVGVNYGYTF.

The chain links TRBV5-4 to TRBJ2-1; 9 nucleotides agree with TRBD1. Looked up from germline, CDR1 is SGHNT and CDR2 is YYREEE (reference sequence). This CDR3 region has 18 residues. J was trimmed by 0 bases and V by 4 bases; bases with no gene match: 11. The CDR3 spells CASSQLTGGGSSYNEQFF. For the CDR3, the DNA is TGTGCCAGCAGCCAGTTGACAGGGGGGGGGTCCTCCTACAATGAGCAGTTCTTC.

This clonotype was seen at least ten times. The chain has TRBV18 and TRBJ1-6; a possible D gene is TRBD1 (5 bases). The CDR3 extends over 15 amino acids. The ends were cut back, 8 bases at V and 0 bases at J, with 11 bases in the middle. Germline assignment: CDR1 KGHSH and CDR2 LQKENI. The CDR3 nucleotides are TGTGCCAGCACGCGGGACGGCTCCTATAATTCACCCCTCCACTTT. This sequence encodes CASTRDGSYNSPLHF.

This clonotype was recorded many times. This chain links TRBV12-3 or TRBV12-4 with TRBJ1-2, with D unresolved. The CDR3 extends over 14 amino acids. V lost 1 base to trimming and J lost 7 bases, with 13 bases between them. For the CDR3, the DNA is TGTGCCAGCAGTTTAGAAGGCGGGGTTAGTGGCTACACCTTC. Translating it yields CASSLEGGVSGYTF.

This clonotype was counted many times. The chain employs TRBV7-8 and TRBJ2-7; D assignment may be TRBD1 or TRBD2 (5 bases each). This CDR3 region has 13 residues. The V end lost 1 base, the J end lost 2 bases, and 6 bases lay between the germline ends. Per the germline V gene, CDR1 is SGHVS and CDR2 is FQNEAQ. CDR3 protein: CASSLGGTYEQYF. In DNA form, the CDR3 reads TGTGCCAGCAGCTTAGGGGGGACCTACGAGCAGTACTTC.

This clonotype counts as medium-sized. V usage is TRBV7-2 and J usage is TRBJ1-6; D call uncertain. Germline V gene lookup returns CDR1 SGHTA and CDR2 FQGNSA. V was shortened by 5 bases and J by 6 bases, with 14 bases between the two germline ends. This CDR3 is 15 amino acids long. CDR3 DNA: TGTGCCAGCAGCCCTCCCCTGATTGTTAATTCACCCCTCCACTTT. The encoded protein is CASSPPLIVNSPLHF.

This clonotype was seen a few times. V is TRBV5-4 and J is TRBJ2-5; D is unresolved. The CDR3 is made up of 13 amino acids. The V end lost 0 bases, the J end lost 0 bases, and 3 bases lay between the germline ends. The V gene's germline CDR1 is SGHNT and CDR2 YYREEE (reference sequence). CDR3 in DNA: TGTGCCAGCAGCTTGGTCAACCAAGAGACCCAGTACTTC. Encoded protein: CASSLVNQETQYF.

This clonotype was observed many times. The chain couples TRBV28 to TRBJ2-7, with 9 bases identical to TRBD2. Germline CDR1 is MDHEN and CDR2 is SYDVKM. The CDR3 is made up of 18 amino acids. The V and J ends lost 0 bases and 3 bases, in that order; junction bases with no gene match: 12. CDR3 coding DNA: TGTGCCAGCAGTTTATGGGGGAGAGGACTAGCGCAGAGCTACGAGCAGTACTTC. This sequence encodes CASSLWGRGLAQSYEQYF.

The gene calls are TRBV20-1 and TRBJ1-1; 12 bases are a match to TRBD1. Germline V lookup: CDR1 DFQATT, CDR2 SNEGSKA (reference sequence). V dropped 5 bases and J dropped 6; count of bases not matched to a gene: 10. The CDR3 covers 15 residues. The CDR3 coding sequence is TGCAGTGCTGCGCACGGGACAGGGGGCCGCGCTGAAGCTTTCTTT. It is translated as CSAAHGTGGRAEAFF.

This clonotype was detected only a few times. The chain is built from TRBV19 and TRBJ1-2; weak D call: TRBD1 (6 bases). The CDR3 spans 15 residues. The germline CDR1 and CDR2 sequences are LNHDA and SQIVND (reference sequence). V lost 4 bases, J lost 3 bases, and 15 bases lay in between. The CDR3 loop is CASSTDRTTYYGYTF. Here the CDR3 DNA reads TGTGCCAGTAGTACTGACAGGACCACCTACTATGGCTACACCTTC.